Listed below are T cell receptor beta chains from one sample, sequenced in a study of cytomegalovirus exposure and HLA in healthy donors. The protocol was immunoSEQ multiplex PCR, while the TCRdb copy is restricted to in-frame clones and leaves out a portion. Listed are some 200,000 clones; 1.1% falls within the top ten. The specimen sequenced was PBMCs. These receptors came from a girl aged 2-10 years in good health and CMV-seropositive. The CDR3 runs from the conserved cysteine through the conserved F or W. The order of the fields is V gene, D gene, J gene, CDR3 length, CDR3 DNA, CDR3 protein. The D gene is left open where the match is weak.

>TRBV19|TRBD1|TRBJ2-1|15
TGTGCCAGCCAACCAGGACAGGGAAGTCACAATGAGCAGTTCTTC
CASQPGQGSHNEQFF
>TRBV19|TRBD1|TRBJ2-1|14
TGTGCCAGTAGTCAACCGGGACAGGACAATGAGCAGTTCTTC
CASSQPGQDNEQFF
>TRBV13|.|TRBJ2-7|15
TGTGCCAGCAGCTTAGGCGCGGGCTCTACCTACGAGCAGTACTTC
CASSLGAGSTYEQYF
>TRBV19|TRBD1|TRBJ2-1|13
TGTGCCAGTACCTCATCGACAGGGGTGGAGCAGTTCTTC
CASTSSTGVEQFF
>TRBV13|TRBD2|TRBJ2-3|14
TGTGCCAGCGGAGGGAGGGCGGAGAAAGATACGCAGTATTTT
CASGGRAEKDTQYF
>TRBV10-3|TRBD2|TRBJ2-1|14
TGTGCCATCAGTGAGAGGCGGGAGGACAATGAGCAGTTCTTC
CAISERREDNEQFF
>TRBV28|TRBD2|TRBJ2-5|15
TGTGCCAGCAGTTTAGCGACTAGCGGACAAGAGACCCAGTACTTC
CASSLATSGQETQYF
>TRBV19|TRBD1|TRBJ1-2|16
TGTGCCAGTAGTATAGCTCCCGGCCAGGGGGCATATGGCTACACCTTC
CASSIAPGQGAYGYTF
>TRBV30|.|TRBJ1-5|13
TGTGCCTGGAGCGGGGAGGGCAATCAGCCCCAGCATTTT
CAWSGEGNQPQHF
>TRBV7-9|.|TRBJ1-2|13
TGTGCCAGCAGCCTTACAGGTTCGGAAGGCTACACCTTC
CASSLTGSEGYTF
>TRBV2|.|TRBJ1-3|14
TGTGCCAGCAGTGGTCCCAAAACTGGAAACACCATATATTTT
CASSGPKTGNTIYF